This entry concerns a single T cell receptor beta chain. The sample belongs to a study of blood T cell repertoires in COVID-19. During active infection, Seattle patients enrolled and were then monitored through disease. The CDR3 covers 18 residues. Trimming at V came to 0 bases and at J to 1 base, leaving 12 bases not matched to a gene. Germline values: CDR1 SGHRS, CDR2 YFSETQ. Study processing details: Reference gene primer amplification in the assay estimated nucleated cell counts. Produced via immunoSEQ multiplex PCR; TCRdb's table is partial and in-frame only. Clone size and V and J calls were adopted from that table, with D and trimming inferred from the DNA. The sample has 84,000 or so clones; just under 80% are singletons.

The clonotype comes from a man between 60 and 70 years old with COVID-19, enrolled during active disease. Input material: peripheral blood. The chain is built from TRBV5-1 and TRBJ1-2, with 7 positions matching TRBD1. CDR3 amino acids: CASSLGGWDSPNNYGYTF. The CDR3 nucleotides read TGCGCCAGCAGCTTGGGGGGCTGGGACAGCCCGAATAACTATGGCTACACCTTC. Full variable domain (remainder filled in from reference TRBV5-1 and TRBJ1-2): KAGVTQTPRYLIKTRGQQVTLSCSPISGHRSVSWYQQTPGQGLQFLFEYFSETQRNKGNFPGRFSGRQFSNSRSEMNVSTLELGDSALYLCASSLGGWDSPNNYGYTFGSGTRLTVV.